The rows below give T cell receptor beta chains drawn from one sample of a study of cytomegalovirus exposure and HLA in healthy donors. The protocol was immunoSEQ multiplex PCR, while the TCRdb copy is restricted to in-frame clones and leaves out a portion. The sample comprises about 98,000 clones, around 80% of which are singletons, and 1.4% rests with the top ten. Sequencing was carried out using PBMCs. The origin of the receptors is a man aged 40-49 years in good health and CMV-seronegative. The CDR3 runs from the conserved cysteine through the conserved F or W. D genes are given only for firm matches. Expanded clones get a size class; other rows say once, few or many, or leave the size out.

D gene	V gene	J gene	clone size	CDR3 protein	CDR3 DNA
TRBD2	TRBV7-2	TRBJ2-5	-	CASSFRGGLKQETQYF	TGTGCCAGCAGCTTTCGGGGGGGGCTAAAACAAGAGACCCAGTACTTC
-	TRBV6-5	TRBJ2-1	once	CASSSGTRWDEQFF	TGTGCCAGCAGTTCCGGGACAAGGTGGGATGAGCAGTTCTTC
-	TRBV30	TRBJ1-4	-	CAWSLRPGTNEKLFF	TGTGCCTGGAGTCTCCGACCGGGGACTAATGAAAAACTGTTTTTT
-	TRBV11-1	TRBJ1-2	-	CASSTVSQGNYGYTF	TGTGCCAGCAGCACCGTATCGCAGGGAAACTATGGCTACACCTTC
TRBD1	TRBV5-1	TRBJ1-4	-	CASSGRSGTGREKLFF	TGCGCCAGCAGCGGCAGGTCGGGGACAGGGCGTGAAAAACTGTTTTTT
-	TRBV7-9	TRBJ1-1	-	CASSYRKMNTEAFF	TGTGCCAGCAGCTACAGGAAAATGAACACTGAAGCTTTCTTT
-	TRBV27	TRBJ1-3	once	CASSLRPGRGSGGNTIYF	TGTGCCAGCAGTCTCCGGCCTGGCAGGGGATCTGGTGGAAACACCATATATTTT
-	TRBV7-2	TRBJ1-1	-	CASSRSNMNTEAFF	TGTGCCAGCAGCCGATCAAACATGAACACTGAAGCTTTCTTT
TRBD1	TRBV5-4	TRBJ1-2	-	CASSLVGQGSSGYTF	TGTGCCAGCAGCTTGGTCGGACAGGGCTCTAGTGGCTACACCTTC
TRBD1	TRBV5-1	TRBJ1-6	-	CASRGTGGADMGSPLHF	TGCGCCAGCAGAGGGACAGGGGGCGCAGATATGGGTTCACCCCTCCACTTT
-	TRBV7-8	TRBJ2-7	-	CASSPSDYYEQYF	TGTGCCAGCAGCCCGAGTGATTACTACGAGCAGTACTTC
-	TRBV7-6	TRBJ1-2	-	CASSPDTNYGYTF	TGTGCCAGCAGCCCCGACACGAACTATGGCTACACCTTC